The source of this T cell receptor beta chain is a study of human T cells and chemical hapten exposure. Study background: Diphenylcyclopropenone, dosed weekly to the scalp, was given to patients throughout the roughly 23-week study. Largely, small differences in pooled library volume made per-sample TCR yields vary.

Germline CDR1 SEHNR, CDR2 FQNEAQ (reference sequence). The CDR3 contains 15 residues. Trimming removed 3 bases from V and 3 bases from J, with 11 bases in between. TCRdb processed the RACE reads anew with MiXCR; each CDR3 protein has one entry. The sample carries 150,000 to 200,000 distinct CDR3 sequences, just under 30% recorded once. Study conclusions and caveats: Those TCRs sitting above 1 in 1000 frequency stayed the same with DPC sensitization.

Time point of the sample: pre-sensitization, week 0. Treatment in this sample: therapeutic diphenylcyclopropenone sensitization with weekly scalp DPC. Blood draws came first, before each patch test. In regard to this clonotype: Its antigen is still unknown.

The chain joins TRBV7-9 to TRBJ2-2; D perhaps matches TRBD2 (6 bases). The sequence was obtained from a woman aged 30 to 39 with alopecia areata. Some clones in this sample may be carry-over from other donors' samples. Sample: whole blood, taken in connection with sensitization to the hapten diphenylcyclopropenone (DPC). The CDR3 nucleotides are TGTGCCAGCAGCTTGGGGTCGGGGGACACCGGGGAGCTGTTTTTT. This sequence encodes CASSLGSGDTGELFF.